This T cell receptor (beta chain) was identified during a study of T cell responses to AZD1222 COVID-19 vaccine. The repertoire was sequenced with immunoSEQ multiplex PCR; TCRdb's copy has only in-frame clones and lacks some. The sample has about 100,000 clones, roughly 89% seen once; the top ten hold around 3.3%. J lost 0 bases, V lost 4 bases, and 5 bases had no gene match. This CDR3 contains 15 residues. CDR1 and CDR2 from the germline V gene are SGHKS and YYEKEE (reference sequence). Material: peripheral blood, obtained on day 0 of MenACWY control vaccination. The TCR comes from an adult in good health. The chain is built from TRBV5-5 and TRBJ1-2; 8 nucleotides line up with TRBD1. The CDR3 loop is CASSRQGPANYGYTF. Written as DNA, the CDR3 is TGTGCCAGCAGCCGACAGGGGCCCGCTAACTATGGCTACACCTTC.